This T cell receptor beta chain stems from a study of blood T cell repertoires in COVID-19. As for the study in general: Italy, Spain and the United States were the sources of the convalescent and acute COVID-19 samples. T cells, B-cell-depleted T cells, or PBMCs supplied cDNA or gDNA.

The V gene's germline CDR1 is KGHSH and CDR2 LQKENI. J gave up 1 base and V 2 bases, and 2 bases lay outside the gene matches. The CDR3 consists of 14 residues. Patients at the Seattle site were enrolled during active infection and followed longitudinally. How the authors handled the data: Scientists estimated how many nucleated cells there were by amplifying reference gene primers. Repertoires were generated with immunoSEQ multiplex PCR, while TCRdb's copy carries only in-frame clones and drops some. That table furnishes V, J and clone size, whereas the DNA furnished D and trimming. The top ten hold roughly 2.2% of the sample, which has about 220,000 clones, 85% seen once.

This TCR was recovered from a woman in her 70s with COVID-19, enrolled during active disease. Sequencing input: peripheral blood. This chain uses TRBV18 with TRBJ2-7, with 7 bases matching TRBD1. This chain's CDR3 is CASSPVGQSYEQYF. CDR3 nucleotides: TGTGCCAGCTCACCAGTGGGACAGTCCTACGAGCAGTACTTC.